The 23 T cell receptor beta chains in this list originate from one sample, sequenced in a study of shared clonotypes between healthy human individuals. Assay: immunoSEQ multiplex PCR; the TCRdb copy retains only in-frame clones and omits some. The data contain 500,000 to 550,000 clones, 90% to 97% of them seen just once; the ten biggest clones take up around 0.067%. Sequencing was performed on naive CD4+ T cells sorted from blood. The subset denotes: CD45RA+ positively selected. The receptor source for this set is a woman aged 25 to 45 in good health.

J is TRBJ2-3 and V is TRBV7-2; TRBD2 agrees at 7 bases. Germline CDR1 reads SGHTA; CDR2 reads FQGNSA. This CDR3 contains 11 residues. The V segment lost 5 bases and the J segment 14 bases; nucleotides outside the gene matches: 7. The DNA for the CDR3 is TGTGCCAGCAGCCGCCGGACTAGGCTGTATTTT. The encoded protein is CASSRRTRLYF.

The chain couples TRBV28 to TRBJ2-3, with D tentatively TRBD2 (5 bases). The CDR3 has 13 residues. Germline assignment: CDR1 MDHEN and CDR2 SYDVKM. V lost 7 bases to trimming and J lost 5 bases, with 13 bases between them. Here the CDR3 DNA reads TGTGCCAGCACCCCGGAGGTAGGAGATACGCAGTATTTT. Its protein is CASTPEVGDTQYF.

This clone was detected only once. The rearrangement links TRBV18 to TRBJ2-1; maybe TRBD1 (5 bases). The CDR3 sequence is 15 residues long. Trimming pared 2 bases from V and 7 bases from J, leaving 15 bases between. Germline assignment: CDR1 KGHSH and CDR2 LQKENI. Here the CDR3 DNA reads TGTGCCAGCTCACCAAATCCAGTTGGGGCAAATGAGCAGTTCTTC. Protein: CASSPNPVGANEQFF.

This rearrangement joins TRBV6-5 to TRBJ1-2; the D is unclear. V was shortened by 2 bases and J by 2 bases, with 12 bases between the two germline ends. Germline values: CDR1 MNHEY, CDR2 SVGAGI. The CDR3 length is 15 residues. CDR3 region: CASSYRAPPNYGYTF. The CDR3 DNA is TGTGCCAGCAGTTACAGGGCTCCACCCAACTATGGCTACACCTTC.

CDR3: CASSWLAGEQFF. Here the CDR3 DNA reads TGCGCCAGCAGCTGGCTAGCGGGGGAGCAGTTCTTC. The chain uses TRBV5-1 and TRBJ2-1; 9 bases map to TRBD2. The trim removed 3 bases at V and 10 bases at J, leaving 2 bases unmatched. CDR3 size: 12 residues. Germline assignment: CDR1 SGHRS and CDR2 YFSETQ. Filled out from reference TRBV5-1 and TRBJ2-1, the complete variable domain reads KAGVTQTPRYLIKTRGQQVTLSCSPISGHRSVSWYQQTPGQGLQFLFEYFSETQRNKGNFPGRFSGRQFSNSRSEMNVSTLELGDSALYLCASSWLAGEQFFGPGTRLTVL.

The chain recombines TRBV25-1 with TRBJ2-1; 7 bases map to TRBD2. V shed 3 bases, J shed 1 base, and the junction held 0 bases outside the gene matches. This CDR3 has 14 residues. Germline V gives CDR1 MGHDK, CDR2 SYGVNS. Here the CDR3 DNA reads TGTGCCAGCAGTGACGGGGGGTCCTACAATGAGCAGTTCTTC. Its protein product is CASSDGGSYNEQFF.

The chain couples TRBV5-1 to TRBJ2-7; D might be TRBD1 (5 bases). V lost 2 bases to trimming and J lost 3 bases, with 15 bases between them. CDR1 is SGHRS and CDR2 is YFSETQ in the germline V gene. This CDR3 comprises 15 residues. This chain's CDR3 is CASSLISRASYEQYF. CDR3 sequence (DNA): TGCGCCAGCAGCTTAATCTCCAGGGCCAGCTACGAGCAGTACTTC.

This chain uses TRBV27 with TRBJ1-1; weak D call: TRBD1 (5 bases). Deletions cut 6 bases from V and 0 bases from J, with 17 bases between. Germline CDR1 is MNHEY and CDR2 is SMNVEV (reference sequence). The CDR3 has 16 amino acids. CDR3 residues: CASRGTRRGLNTEAFF. The CDR3 DNA is TGTGCCAGCAGGGGGACCAGGCGAGGTCTGAACACTGAAGCTTTCTTT.

This chain links TRBV5-1 with TRBJ2-7; D gene uncertain. V shed 5 bases and J shed 5 bases, with 17 bases lying between them. This CDR3 contains 14 residues. CDR1 is SGHRS, CDR2 YFSETQ, per germline. The CDR3 spells CASSPTQPTDEQYF. The DNA of the CDR3 is TGCGCCAGCAGTCCTACTCAGCCGACCGACGAGCAGTACTTC.

The chain combines TRBV15 with TRBJ2-7; D may correspond to TRBD1 or TRBD2 (6 bases each). The CDR3 runs 15 residues. Trimming left V 1 base short and J 7 bases short, with 17 bases between. Germline CDR1 is LNHNV and CDR2 is YYDKDF (reference sequence). The CDR3: CATSRGGARVPEQYF. CDR3 coding DNA: TGTGCCACCAGCAGAGGGGGGGCTCGTGTCCCGGAGCAGTACTTC.

The chain is built from TRBV5-6 and TRBJ2-1; 11 bases are a match to TRBD2. With 6 bases clipped from V and 10 bases from J, the junction kept 6 bases outside the gene matches. The germline CDR1 and CDR2 sequences are SGHDT and YYEEEE. This CDR3 is built from 13 residues. As DNA, the CDR3 is TGTGCCAGCAAAAATAGACTAGCGGGGGAGCAGTTCTTC. Amino acid sequence: CASKNRLAGEQFF.

The V call is TRBV11-2, the J call TRBJ2-7, with D possibly matching TRBD2 (5 bases). Trimming took 5 bases from V and 6 from J, leaving 11 bases between them. CDR1 is SGHAT and CDR2 is FQNNGV in the germline V gene. The CDR3 is 12 amino acids. CDR3 sequence (DNA): TGTGCCAGCAGCGCGGGTGGAGGCGAGCAGTACTTC. This translates into CASSAGGGEQYF.

This clone was picked up one time. The chain is built from TRBV6-5 and TRBJ1-6; tentative D call: TRBD1 (6 bases). Per the germline V gene, CDR1 is MNHEY and CDR2 is SVGAGI. This CDR3 is built from 15 residues. V was shortened by 1 base and J by 5 bases, with 9 bases between the two germline ends. CDR3 amino acids: CASSYWQGNNSPLHF. The CDR3 DNA is TGTGCCAGCAGTTACTGGCAGGGGAATAATTCACCCCTCCACTTT.

The CDR3 coding sequence is TGTGCCAGCAGCGTAGCTACGAGTAGCGTTTACAATGAGCAGTTCTTC. Its protein product is CASSVATSSVYNEQFF. The chain employs TRBV9 and TRBJ2-1, with D perhaps TRBD2 (5 bases). Germline V CDR1 and CDR2: SGDLS, YYNGEE. V was cut by 0 bases and J by 4 bases, with 14 bases left in between. The length of the CDR3 is 16 residues.

The genes are TRBV28 and TRBJ2-1; the match to TRBD1 covers 9 bases. This CDR3 is 16 amino acids long. Germline CDR1 MDHEN, CDR2 SYDVKM. With V trimmed by 11 bases and J by 0 bases, 11 bases remained unmatched. Written as DNA, the CDR3 is TGTGCCTGCAAAGACGCGGGACAGGGCTCCTACAATGAGCAGTTCTTC. Protein: CACKDAGQGSYNEQFF. Looking up the rest from reference TRBV28 and TRBJ2-1 gives the full variable domain: DVKVTQSSRYLVKRTGEKVFLECVQDMDHENMFWYRQDPGLGLRLIYFSYDVKMKEKGDIPEGYSVSREKKERFSLILESASTNQTSMYLCACKDAGQGSYNEQFFGPGTRLTVL.

This rearrangement joins TRBV28 to TRBJ1-4; D call uncertain. CDR3 length: 15 residues. Germline loops: CDR1 MDHEN, CDR2 SYDVKM. Trimming left V 5 bases short and J 5 bases short, with 15 bases between. CDR3 amino acids: CASSGSWGSNEKLFF. The CDR3 DNA sequence: TGTGCCAGCAGTGGTTCGTGGGGTTCGAATGAAAAACTGTTTTTT.

The chain employs TRBV30 and TRBJ1-1, with 7 bases aligning to TRBD1. The CDR3 is 13 amino acids. J lost 5 bases, V lost 7 bases, and 10 bases had no gene match. Germline V gives CDR1 GTSNPN, CDR2 SVGIG (reference sequence). The CDR3: CALNTGVKTEAFF. The CDR3 nucleotides are TGTGCCTTAAATACAGGGGTAAAAACTGAAGCTTTCTTT.

The rearrangement links TRBV30 to TRBJ2-5; 13 nucleotides agree with TRBD2. The DNA end is more similar to TRBJ2-7, so the J call may be wrong. Germline V gene lookup returns CDR1 GTSNPN and CDR2 SVGIG (reference sequence). The CDR3 contains 18 residues. The CDR3 region has the DNA TGTGCCTGGAGTGATCTGGGACTAGCGGGACGAAGCTCCTACGAGCAGTACTTC. Translating gives CAWSDLGLAGRSSYEQYF.

For this clone: Other DNA sequences from this sample encode an identical CDR3 as well. The J gene is TRBJ2-3, the V gene TRBV7-9; no clear D. V was trimmed by 5 bases and J by 4 bases, leaving 7 bases between them. The CDR3 length is 12 residues. Germline-derived CDR1 and CDR2 are SEHNR and FQNEAQ (reference sequence). CDR3 nucleotides: TGTGCCAGCAGCCTCCCCCCAGATACGCAGTATTTT. Residues: CASSLPPDTQYF. The full variable domain, in which reference TRBV7-9 and TRBJ2-3 provide the parts outside the CDR3, is DTGVSQNPRHKITKRGQNVTFRCDPISEHNRLYWYRQTLGQGPEFLTYFQNEAQLEKSRLLSDRFSAERPKGSFSTLEIQRTEQGDSAMYLCASSLPPDTQYFGPGTRLTVL.

The chain has TRBV28 and TRBJ1-2; D gene ambiguous. This CDR3 has 13 residues. V was clipped by 7 bases and J by 1 base, with 10 bases between them. Germline CDR1 reads MDHEN; CDR2 reads SYDVKM. The DNA of the CDR3 is TGTGCCAGCAATATACACCTTAACTATGGCTACACCTTC. Translating it yields CASNIHLNYGYTF.

This clone was detected once. This sequence joins TRBV19 and TRBJ2-7; TRBD2 agrees at 11 bases. The V and J ends lost 6 bases and 4 bases, in that order; junction bases with no gene match: 8. From germline, CDR1 is LNHDA and CDR2 SQIVND (reference sequence). This CDR3 comprises 15 residues. CDR3 nucleotides: TGTGCCAGTAGGAGGACGACTAGCGGGGCTTACGAGCAGTACTTC. Amino acid sequence: CASRRTTSGAYEQYF. Using reference TRBV19 and TRBJ2-7 for the parts outside the CDR3, the full variable domain is DGGITQSPKYLFRKEGQNVTLSCEQNLNHDAMYWYRQDPGQGLRLIYYSQIVNDFQKGDIAEGYSVSREKKESFPLTVTSAQKNPTAFYLCASRRTTSGAYEQYFGPGTRLTVT.

J is TRBJ2-7 and V is TRBV18; D may match TRBD1 or TRBD2 (6 bases each). This CDR3 region has 15 residues. CDR1 KGHSH and CDR2 LQKENI come from the germline V gene. Trimming cost V 6 bases and J 4 bases, with 19 bases left between them. The CDR3 reads CASSGGQGRGYEQYF. CDR3 nucleotide sequence: TGTGCCAGCTCGGGGGGCCAGGGCCGGGGTTACGAGCAGTACTTC.

This clone was observed a single time. This chain joins TRBV15 and TRBJ2-5; 12 bases map to TRBD2. The germline gives CDR1 LNHNV, CDR2 YYDKDF (reference sequence). V dropped 5 bases and J dropped 7; count of bases not matched to a gene: 11. This CDR3 spans 16 amino acids. In DNA form, the CDR3 reads TGTGCCACCAGCGGGTTGACTAGCGGGAGTGAGGCGACCCAGTACTTC. Its translation: CATSGLTSGSEATQYF.